These 26 T cell receptor beta chains originate from one sample sequenced in a study of T cells after yellow fever vaccination. From the 5' RACE reads, TCRdb called clonotypes with MiXCR, one entry per CDR3 protein. The repertoire holds under 350,000 distinct CDR3 sequences, about 4% seen once, with under 30% in the top ten. The sequenced sample was PBMCs, obtained 5 days after the yellow fever booster vaccination. These receptors were obtained from a man between 18 and 29 years old who received the YFV17D yellow fever vaccine.

There are a few counts of this clonotype. J is TRBJ1-1 and V is TRBV6-1, with TRBD1 identical over 7 bases. With 6 bases clipped from V and 0 bases from J, the junction kept 7 bases outside the gene matches. The CDR3 totals 15 residues. CDR1 is MNHNS and CDR2 is SASEGT in the germline V gene. CDR3 in DNA: TGTGCCAGCAGGGGAACGGACAGGATGAACACTGAAGCTTTCTTT. The encoded protein is CASRGTDRMNTEAFF.

This clonotype was counted ten times or more. J is TRBJ2-7 and V is TRBV6-2 or TRBV6-3, with 10 bases matching TRBD1. Trimming at V came to 6 bases and at J to 4 bases, leaving 9 bases not matched to a gene. Germline CDR1 and CDR2: MNHEY and SVGEGT. The CDR3 spans 15 residues. CDR3 loop: CASSHHGTGDYEQYF. The CDR3, as DNA: TGTGCCAGCAGCCATCACGGGACAGGGGATTACGAGCAGTACTTC.

This clonotype was counted between two and nine times. This chain uses TRBV5-6 with TRBJ1-2; 7 bases align to TRBD1. CDR1 is SGHDT and CDR2 is YYEEEE in the germline V gene. There are 16 residues in the CDR3. Germline trimming cut 2 bases from V and 2 bases from J; bases unmatched to any gene: 9. The CDR3 region has the DNA TGTGCCAGCAGCTTATCTCCTCAGGGGGGAAACTATGGCTACACCTTC. This codes for CASSLSPQGGNYGYTF.

The CDR3 DNA reads TGTGCCAGCAGTGGGGGTGGGGGGCCCGACTCTAATACGCAGTATTTT. Translated: CASSGGGGPDSNTQYF. The chain links TRBV11-3 to TRBJ2-3; either TRBD1 or TRBD2 may supply D (6 bases each). V dropped 6 bases and J dropped 7 bases, with 23 bases sitting between them. The CDR3 extends over 16 amino acids. Germline CDR1 reads SGHNT; CDR2 reads YENEEA.

The J gene is TRBJ1-6, the V gene TRBV18; possible D gene TRBD1, 6 bases. Germline CDR1 KGHSH, CDR2 LQKENI. This CDR3 is 16 amino acids long. V was cut by 2 bases and J by 0 bases, with 8 bases left in between. The CDR3 DNA follows: TGTGCCAGCTCACCAACAGGGAACTCCTATAATTCACCCCTCCACTTT. Protein: CASSPTGNSYNSPLHF.

This clonotype has just a few counts. The J gene is TRBJ1-6, the V gene TRBV4-2; perhaps TRBD1 as D (5 bases). The ends were cut back, 0 bases at V and 8 bases at J, with 14 bases in the middle. The CDR3 runs 16 residues. Germline assignment: CDR1 LGHNA and CDR2 YNFKEQ. CDR3 coding DNA: TGTGCCAGCAGCCAAGATGTCGGGGACCCATATTCACCCCTCCACTTT. Amino acid sequence: CASSQDVGDPYSPLHF.

This clonotype was detected a few times. This chain joins TRBV5-1 and TRBJ2-4; TRBD2 matches 8 bases. This CDR3 contains 18 residues. Germline CDR1 reads SGHRS; CDR2 reads YFSETQ. V dropped 0 bases and J dropped 0; count of bases not matched to a gene: 8. DNA for the CDR3: TGCGCCAGCAGCTTGGGACTAGCGCGGACTCTAGCCAAAAACATTCAGTACTTC. This sequence encodes CASSLGLARTLAKNIQYF.

In this sample, this clonotype turned up many times. The CDR3 DNA follows: TGTGCCAGCAGCCAGACCCCCCGACTTAGGTACACAGATACGCAGTATTTT. This encodes CASSQTPRLRYTDTQYF. The V gene is TRBV7-2, the J gene TRBJ2-3; the D is unclear. The CDR3 length is 17 residues. The V gene lost 5 bases and the J gene lost 2 bases, with 20 bases spanning the gap. Germline CDR1 and CDR2: SGHTA and FQGNSA. Together with reference TRBV7-2 and TRBJ2-3, the CDR3 gives the full variable domain: GAGVSQSPSNKVTEKGKDVELRCDPISGHTALYWYRQSLGQGLEFLIYFQGNSAPDKSGLPSDRFSAERTGGSVSTLTIQRTQQEDSAVYLCASSQTPRLRYTDTQYFGPGTRLTVL.

The chain joins TRBV7-9 to TRBJ1-1, with 9 bases fitting TRBD1. Germline CDR1 is SEHNR and CDR2 is FQNEAQ (reference sequence). This CDR3 is 15 amino acids long. With V trimmed by 4 bases and J by 2 bases, 5 bases remained unmatched. DNA for the CDR3: TGTGCCAGCAGCTATCGACAGGGGGGAAACACTGAAGCTTTCTTT. Encoded protein: CASSYRQGGNTEAFF.

This clonotype has at least ten counts. The CDR3 protein is CASSYVVGKRINEQFF. CDR3 in DNA: TGTGCCAGCAGTTACGTCGTTGGAAAGCGGATCAATGAGCAGTTCTTC. The J gene is TRBJ2-1, the V gene TRBV6-2 or TRBV6-3; TRBD2 might be the D (5 bases). Germline lookup yields CDR1 MNHEY and CDR2 SVGEGT. The CDR3 totals 16 residues. Trimming shortened V by 2 bases and J by 6 bases, and 17 bases separated the two germline ends.

This clonotype was counted only a few times. The gene calls are TRBV10-3 and TRBJ2-4; TRBD2 is a possible D gene (6 bases). The CDR3 sequence is 13 residues long. Trimming shortened V by 5 bases and J by 5 bases, and 10 bases separated the two germline ends. Per the germline V gene, CDR1 is ENHRY and CDR2 is SYGVKD. CDR3 region: CAISLGGENIQYF. The CDR3 bases are TGTGCCATCAGTTTGGGGGGTGAAAACATTCAGTACTTC.

In this sample, this clonotype turned up many times. The chain joins TRBV18 to TRBJ2-7; no firm D call. Germline lookup yields CDR1 KGHSH and CDR2 LQKENI. Trimming left V 6 bases short and J 4 bases short, with 10 bases between. This CDR3 spans 12 amino acids. The CDR3 is CASSPGSYEQYV. CDR3 DNA sequence: TGTGCCAGCTCCCCAGGAAGTTACGAGCAGTACGTC.

This clonotype has a handful of counts. The V call is TRBV7-3, the J call TRBJ2-2; D call uncertain. The CDR3 loop spans 14 amino acids. Trimming took 2 bases from V and 4 from J, leaving 8 bases between them. CDR1 and CDR2 from the germline V gene are SGHTA and FQGTGA. As DNA, the CDR3 is TGTGCCAGCAGCTTACTTGGGATCACCGGGGAGCTGTTTTTT. Protein: CASSLLGITGELFF.

This clonotype was seen at least ten times. The rearrangement uses TRBV5-1 and TRBJ1-4; D perhaps matches TRBD1 (5 bases). This CDR3 region has 14 residues. The V end was cut by 2 bases, the J end by 8 bases, with 13 bases between. Per the germline V gene, CDR1 is SGHRS and CDR2 is YFSETQ. Here the CDR3 DNA reads TGCGCCAGCAGCTTCGAAGGCAGGGACGAAAAACTGTTTTTT. This codes for CASSFEGRDEKLFF.

There are a few counts of this clonotype. The V and J genes are TRBV27 and TRBJ1-5; D gene ambiguous. The V end was cut by 8 bases, the J end by 9 bases, with 14 bases between. Germline V gives CDR1 MNHEY, CDR2 SMNVEV (reference sequence). The CDR3 sequence is 12 residues long. The CDR3 here is CASVGRSGPQHF. For the CDR3, the DNA is TGTGCCAGCGTAGGGAGGTCGGGGCCCCAGCATTTT.

The table lists this clonotype with a few counts. The chain joins TRBV4-1 to TRBJ1-5; D perhaps matches TRBD1 (5 bases). The CDR3 consists of 15 residues. Germline values: CDR1 MGHRA, CDR2 YSYEKL. Trimming removed 2 bases at V and 7 bases at J, with 15 bases between. Here the CDR3 DNA reads TGCGCCAGCAGCCAACCCGACAGCTCTGGGCAGCCCCAGCATTTT. It codes for CASSQPDSSGQPQHF.

For this clonotype: One end of the junction varies from germline; a read error may be responsible. The DNA of the CDR3 is TGTGCCAGCAGCTTAGTCGGCGCGGGGGGCCCAAACTTC. Its protein is CASSLVGAGGPNF. The chain uses TRBV11-2 and TRBJ2-1; the match to TRBD2 covers 8 bases. Looked up from germline, CDR1 is SGHAT and CDR2 is FQNNGV. The CDR3 has 13 residues. The variable domain in full, completed from reference TRBV11-2 and TRBJ2-1, reads EAGVAQSPRYKIIEKRQSVAFWCNPISGHATLYWYQQILGQGPKLLIQFQNNGVVDDSQLPKDRFSAERLKGVDSTLKIQPAKLEDSAVYLCASSLVGAGGPNFGPGTRLTVL.

This clonotype has a count of ten or more. The chain is built from TRBV4-1 and TRBJ2-5, with a tentative D call TRBD2 (5 bases). The germline CDR1 and CDR2 sequences are MGHRA and YSYEKL. The CDR3 is 13 residues long. Between the trimmed V and J ends, which lost 0 bases and 5 bases, there was a span of 7 bases. This chain's CDR3 is CASSQEREETQYF. As DNA, the CDR3 is TGCGCCAGCAGCCAAGAAAGGGAGGAGACCCAGTACTTC.

This clonotype was recorded many times. J is TRBJ2-2 and V is TRBV12-3 or TRBV12-4; the match to TRBD1 covers 10 bases. With V trimmed by 4 bases and J by 3 bases, 2 bases remained unmatched. The CDR3 is 15 amino acids. The CDR3 coding sequence is TGTGCCAGCAGTTGGACAGGGGGTCACACCGGGGAGCTGTTTTTT. Its translation is CASSWTGGHTGELFF.

J is TRBJ1-4 and V is TRBV29-1, with unresolved D. CDR1 SQVTM and CDR2 ANQGSEA come from the germline V gene. Deletions cut 7 bases from V and 0 bases from J, with 15 bases between. The CDR3 is 15 amino acids. CDR3 region: CSARIWASTNEKLFF. The CDR3 DNA reads TGCAGCGCCCGGATATGGGCCTCAACTAATGAAAAACTGTTTTTT.

The chain uses TRBV20-1 and TRBJ2-1; 7 bases match TRBD2. Per the germline V gene, CDR1 is DFQATT and CDR2 is SNEGSKA (reference sequence). V lost 5 bases and J lost 0; bases outside the gene matches: 7. This CDR3 comprises 15 residues. The CDR3 protein is CSASKRGSSYNEQFF. CDR3 nucleotides: TGCAGTGCTTCGAAGCGGGGAAGCTCCTACAATGAGCAGTTCTTC.

The J gene is TRBJ2-7, the V gene TRBV2; the D is unclear. The V and J ends lost 5 bases and 5 bases respectively, with 7 bases between them. The CDR3 contains 11 residues. Germline assignment: CDR1 SNHLY and CDR2 FYNNEI. CDR3 sequence (DNA): TGTGCCAGCAGTTGGATCGACGAGCAGTACTTC. Residues: CASSWIDEQYF.

This clonotype was counted many times. The genes are TRBV7-2 and TRBJ2-5; 10 bases align to TRBD2. The V gene's germline CDR1 is SGHTA and CDR2 FQGNSA. The ends lost 1 base at V and 5 bases at J; junction bases unmatched: 4. CDR3 size: 15 residues. CDR3 sequence (DNA): TGTGCCAGCAGCTTAGGTACTAGCGGGGAGGAGACCCAGTACTTC. Residues: CASSLGTSGEETQYF.

The chain combines TRBV7-2 with TRBJ2-7; a weak D match, TRBD2 (7 bases). Trimming stripped 4 bases from V and 4 bases from J, with 11 bases between. The CDR3 contains 13 residues. Per germline, CDR1 SGHTA and CDR2 FQGNSA. Here the CDR3 reads CASSWGGRYEQYV. The CDR3 region has the DNA TGTGCCAGCAGCTGGGGGGGCCGGTACGAGCAGTACGTC.

This rearrangement joins TRBV23-1 to TRBJ2-2, with TRBD2 matching 9 bases. TRBV23-1 is sorted into the ORF group, with uncertain function. The CDR3 has 16 residues. The V segment lost 3 bases and the J segment 7 bases; nucleotides outside the gene matches: 9. CDR3 nucleotides: TGCGCCAGCAGTCATGGTCTAGCGGGGCTGGACGGGGAGCTGTTTTTT. Translating it yields CASSHGLAGLDGELFF.

J is TRBJ1-1 and V is TRBV7-9; 8 bases align to TRBD1. Per the germline V gene, CDR1 is SEHNR and CDR2 is FQNEAQ (reference sequence). CDR3 length equals 16 residues. Trimming removed 3 bases from V and 3 bases from J; junction bases left unmatched: 9. CDR3 sequence: CASSFGQGSLDTEAFF. Written as DNA, the CDR3 is TGTGCCAGCAGCTTCGGACAGGGTAGTCTGGACACTGAAGCTTTCTTT.